Listed below are T cell receptor beta chains from one sample, sequenced in a study of shared clonotypes between healthy human individuals. Profiled with immunoSEQ multiplex PCR; TCRdb holds only in-frame clones, not every one. The top ten hold 0.13% of the sample, which has 2 million to 2.5 million clones, about 95% seen once. Sequences were obtained from naive CD4+ T cells sorted from blood. These receptors originate from a man aged 18 to 29 in good health. Both conserved end residues are part of each CDR3. The D gene is left open where the match is weak. Size is omitted from some rows. Given values are once, few, many or a class for expanded clones.

>.|TRBJ1-6|TRBV28|.
CASSLPQYNSPLHF
TGTGCCAGCAGTTTACCCCAGTATAATTCACCCCTCCACTTT
>once|TRBJ1-5|TRBV19|.
CASSEALSNQPQHF
TGTGCCAGTAGTGAGGCCTTAAGCAATCAGCCCCAGCATTTT
>.|TRBJ1-1|TRBV5-1|.
CASTRSGGLNLNTEAFF
TGCGCCAGCACCCGGTCGGGGGGCCTAAACCTAAACACTGAAGCTTTCTTT
>.|TRBJ2-5|TRBV11-2|.
CASSPFSREETQYF
TGTGCCAGCAGCCCTTTCTCGCGGGAAGAGACCCAGTACTTC
>.|TRBJ1-5|TRBV5-6|.
CASSLEGSNQPQHF
TGTGCCAGCAGCTTGGAGGGCAGCAATCAGCCCCAGCATTTT
>.|TRBJ2-7|TRBV5-4|.
CASSLESVYREQYF
TGTGCCAGCAGCTTGGAGAGTGTTTACAGGGAGCAGTACTTC
>.|TRBJ1-4|TRBV9|.
CASSVGLGEKLFF
TGTGCCAGCAGCGTAGGACTGGGAGAAAAACTGTTTTTT
>.|TRBJ2-1|TRBV15|.
CATSRDLPSGGYNNEQFF
TGTGCCACCAGCAGAGATCTCCCCAGCGGAGGTTACAACAATGAGCAGTTCTTC
>once|TRBJ2-7|TRBV5-1|.
CASRSRESSYEQYF
TGCGCCAGCAGGTCGAGGGAGAGCTCCTACGAGCAGTACTTC
>.|TRBJ1-6|TRBV10-2|.
CASRITGTPNSPLHF
TGCGCCAGCAGGATCACAGGGACCCCTAATTCACCCCTCCACTTT
>once|TRBJ1-2|TRBV5-1|.
CASSYWGPRESDGYTF
TGCGCCAGCTCTTATTGGGGTCCACGCGAATCGGATGGCTACACCTTC
>.|TRBJ1-5|TRBV6-1|.
CASRAGQSNQPQHF
TGTGCCAGCAGGGCCGGACAGAGCAATCAGCCCCAGCATTTT
>.|TRBJ1-2|TRBV5-1|.
CASSPPLQGRDYGYTF
TGCGCCAGCAGCCCCCCGCTACAGGGAAGGGACTATGGCTACACCTTC
>.|TRBJ1-2|TRBV6-5|.
CASSYGTNFYGYTF
TGTGCCAGCAGTTACGGAACTAACTTCTATGGCTACACCTTC
>.|TRBJ1-3|TRBV4-1|.
CASSQDRGNTIYF
TGCGCCAGCAGCCAAGATAGGGGAAACACCATATATTTT
>.|TRBJ2-2|TRBV12-5|TRBD1
CASGLPRTGGTGELFF
TGTGCTAGTGGTTTGCCCCGGACAGGGGGCACCGGGGAGCTGTTTTTT
>.|TRBJ2-3|TRBV7-9|.
CASSSTSRVDTQYF
TGTGCCAGCAGCTCCACTTCCAGGGTAGATACGCAGTATTTT